These T cell receptor beta chains were read from a single sample in a study of blood T cell repertoires in COVID-19. Produced via immunoSEQ multiplex PCR; TCRdb's table is partial and in-frame only. The sample records some 70,000 clones, around 85% being singletons. Sequenced sample: peripheral blood. The source of these receptors is a man in his forties or fifties with COVID-19, enrolled during active disease. Each CDR3 is given with its conserved first and last residue. Fields, in order: J gene, D gene, clone size, V gene, CDR3 DNA, CDR3 protein. The D gene is left open where the match is weak. Rows may omit the clone size; those that give it use once, few, many or a size class.

j_call: TRBJ1-4
d_call: TRBD1
clone_size: NA
v_call: TRBV15
cdr3_nt: TGTGCCACCAGCGGTCAGGGGGCGCCTAATGAAAAACTGTTTTTT
cdr3_aa: CATSGQGAPNEKLFF

j_call: TRBJ2-2
d_call: NA
clone_size: NA
v_call: TRBV10-1
cdr3_nt: TGCGCCAGCAGTGAGGCTAGGGGAGGGGAGCTGTTTTTT
cdr3_aa: CASSEARGGELFF

j_call: TRBJ2-7
d_call: TRBD1
clone_size: NA
v_call: TRBV4-2
cdr3_nt: TGTGCCAGCAGCCAAAATACGGGACAGGGATACGAGCAGTACTTC
cdr3_aa: CASSQNTGQGYEQYF

j_call: TRBJ2-3
d_call: TRBD2
clone_size: NA
v_call: TRBV6-5
cdr3_nt: TGTGCCAGCAGTCTAGCGGGAACAACAGATACGCAGTATTTT
cdr3_aa: CASSLAGTTDTQYF

j_call: TRBJ2-1
d_call: TRBD2
clone_size: NA
v_call: TRBV4-1
cdr3_nt: TGCGCCAGCAGCCAGCCGACTAGCGGGGGCAGTGAGCAGTTCTTC
cdr3_aa: CASSQPTSGGSEQFF

j_call: TRBJ2-3
d_call: TRBD2
clone_size: NA
v_call: TRBV11-2
cdr3_nt: TGTGCCAGCACATCACTAGCGGGTCCTCCCGCGGATACGCAGTATTTT
cdr3_aa: CASTSLAGPPADTQYF

j_call: TRBJ1-5
d_call: TRBD1
clone_size: few
v_call: TRBV19
cdr3_nt: TGTGCCAGTAGTATAGACAGGGGGAATCAGCCCCAGCATTTT
cdr3_aa: CASSIDRGNQPQHF

j_call: TRBJ2-7
d_call: TRBD1
clone_size: NA
v_call: TRBV6-5
cdr3_nt: TGTGCCAGCAGTTACCGCCGGGACAGGGGGCACGAGCAGTACTTC
cdr3_aa: CASSYRRDRGHEQYF

j_call: TRBJ2-7
d_call: TRBD1
clone_size: NA
v_call: TRBV29-1
cdr3_nt: TGCAGCGTTGAAGAGGGACAGAATCCCTACGAGCAGTACTTC
cdr3_aa: CSVEEGQNPYEQYF

j_call: TRBJ2-5
d_call: TRBD2
clone_size: NA
v_call: TRBV5-1
cdr3_nt: TGCGCCAGCAGCGAGGCGGGGGGACTTCAAGAGACCCAGTACTTC
cdr3_aa: CASSEAGGLQETQYF

j_call: TRBJ2-1
d_call: TRBD2
clone_size: NA
v_call: TRBV30
cdr3_nt: TGTGCCTGGAGTCGCGGGGGGGGCTACAATGAGCAGTTCTTC
cdr3_aa: CAWSRGGGYNEQFF